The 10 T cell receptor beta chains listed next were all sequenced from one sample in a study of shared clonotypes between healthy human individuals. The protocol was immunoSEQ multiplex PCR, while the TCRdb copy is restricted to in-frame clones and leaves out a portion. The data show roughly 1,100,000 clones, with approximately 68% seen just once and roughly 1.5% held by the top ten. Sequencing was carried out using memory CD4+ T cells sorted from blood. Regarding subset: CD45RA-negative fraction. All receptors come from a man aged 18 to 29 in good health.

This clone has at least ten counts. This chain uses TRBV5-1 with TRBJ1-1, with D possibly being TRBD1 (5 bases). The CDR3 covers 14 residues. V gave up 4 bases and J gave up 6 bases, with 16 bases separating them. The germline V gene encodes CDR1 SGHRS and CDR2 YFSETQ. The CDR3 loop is CASSAGGDSAEAFF. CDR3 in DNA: TGCGCCAGCAGCGCCGGGGGGGATAGCGCTGAAGCTTTCTTT.

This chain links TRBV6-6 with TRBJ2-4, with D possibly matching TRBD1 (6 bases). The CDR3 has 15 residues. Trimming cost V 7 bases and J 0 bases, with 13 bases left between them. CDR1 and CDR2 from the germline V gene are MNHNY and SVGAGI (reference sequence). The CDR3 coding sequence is TGTGCCAGCAAGGGGGTGGAGGCAGCCAAAAACATTCAGTACTTC. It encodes CASKGVEAAKNIQYF.

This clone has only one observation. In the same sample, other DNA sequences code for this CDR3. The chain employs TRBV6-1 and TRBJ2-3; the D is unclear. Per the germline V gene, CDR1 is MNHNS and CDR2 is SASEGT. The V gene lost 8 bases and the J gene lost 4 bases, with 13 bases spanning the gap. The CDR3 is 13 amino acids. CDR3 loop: CASDGRLADTQYF. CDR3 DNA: TGTGCCAGCGACGGCAGATTAGCAGATACGCAGTATTTT.

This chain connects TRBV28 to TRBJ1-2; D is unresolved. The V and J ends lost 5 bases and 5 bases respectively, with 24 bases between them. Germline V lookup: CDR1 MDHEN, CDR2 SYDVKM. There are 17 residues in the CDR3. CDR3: CASSPPGLQLSPYGYTF. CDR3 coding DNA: TGTGCCAGCAGTCCTCCCGGGCTACAACTATCGCCGTATGGCTACACCTTC.

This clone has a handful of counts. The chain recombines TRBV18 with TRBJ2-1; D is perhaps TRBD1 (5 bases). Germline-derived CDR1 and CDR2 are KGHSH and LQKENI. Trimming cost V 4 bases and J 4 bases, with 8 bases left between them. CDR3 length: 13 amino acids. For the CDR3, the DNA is TGTGCCAGCTCACGGGGCCCGTACAATGAGCAGTTCTTC. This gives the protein CASSRGPYNEQFF. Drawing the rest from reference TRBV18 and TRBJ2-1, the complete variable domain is NAGVMQNPRHLVRRRGQEARLRCSPMKGHSHVYWYRQLPEEGLKFMVYLQKENIIDESGMPKERFSAEFPKEGPSILRIQQVVRGDSAAYFCASSRGPYNEQFFGPGTRLTVL.

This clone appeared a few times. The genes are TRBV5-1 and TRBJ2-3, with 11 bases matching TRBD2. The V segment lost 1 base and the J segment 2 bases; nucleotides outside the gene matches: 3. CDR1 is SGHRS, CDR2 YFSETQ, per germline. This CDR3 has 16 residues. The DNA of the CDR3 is TGCGCCAGCAGCTTGCTAGCGGGGGGCCACACAGATACGCAGTATTTT. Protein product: CASSLLAGGHTDTQYF. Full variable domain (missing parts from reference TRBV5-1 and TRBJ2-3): KAGVTQTPRYLIKTRGQQVTLSCSPISGHRSVSWYQQTPGQGLQFLFEYFSETQRNKGNFPGRFSGRQFSNSRSEMNVSTLELGDSALYLCASSLLAGGHTDTQYFGPGTRLTVL.

In DNA form, the CDR3 reads TGCAGCGTTGCCCCCGGGACTGCGCTTTCGGGTACGCAGTATTTT. Translating it yields CSVAPGTALSGTQYF. The chain carries TRBV29-1 and TRBJ2-3; D perhaps matches TRBD2 (6 bases). V dropped 4 bases and J dropped 8 bases, with 22 bases sitting between them. CDR1 is SQVTM, CDR2 ANQGSEA, per germline. The CDR3 is 15 amino acids.

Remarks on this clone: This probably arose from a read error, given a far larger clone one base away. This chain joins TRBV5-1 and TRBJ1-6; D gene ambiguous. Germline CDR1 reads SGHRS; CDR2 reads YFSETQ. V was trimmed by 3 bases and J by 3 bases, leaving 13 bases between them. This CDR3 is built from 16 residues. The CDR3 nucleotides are TGCGCCAGCAGCTCCGACGAGGGTGGCTATAATTCACCCCTCCACTTT. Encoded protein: CASSSDEGGYNSPLHF. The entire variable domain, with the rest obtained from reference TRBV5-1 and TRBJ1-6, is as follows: KAGVTQTPRYLIKTRGQQVTLSCSPISGHRSVSWYQQTPGQGLQFLFEYFSETQRNKGNFPGRFSGRQFSNSRSEMNVSTLELGDSALYLCASSSDEGGYNSPLHFGNGTRLTVT.

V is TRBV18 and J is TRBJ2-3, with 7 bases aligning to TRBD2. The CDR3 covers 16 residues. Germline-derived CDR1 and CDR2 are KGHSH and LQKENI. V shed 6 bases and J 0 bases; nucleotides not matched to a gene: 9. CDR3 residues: CASSRTRAPSTDTQYF. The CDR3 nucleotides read TGTGCCAGCTCCCGGACTAGGGCCCCTAGCACAGATACGCAGTATTTT.

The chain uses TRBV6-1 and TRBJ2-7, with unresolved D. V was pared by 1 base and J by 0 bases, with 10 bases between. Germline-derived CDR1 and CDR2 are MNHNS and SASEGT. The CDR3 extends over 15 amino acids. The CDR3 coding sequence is TGTGCCAGCAGTGAAGGCGGTGGAAACTCCTACGAGCAGTACTTC. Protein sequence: CASSEGGGNSYEQYF.